The 16 T cell receptor beta chains below were found in one sample sequenced in a study of cytomegalovirus exposure and HLA in healthy donors. PCR primers comprised 60 Vbeta and 13 Jbeta primers. The method was immunoSEQ multiplex PCR; TCRdb's version includes in-frame clones alone and lacks a portion of them. Among some 170,000 clones listed, under 85% were seen once. Sequencing input: PBMCs. Receptor source: a man in his fifties in good health and CMV-seropositive.

The rearrangement links TRBV5-5 to TRBJ1-3, with D hard to call. The V and J ends lost 2 bases and 0 bases respectively, with 9 bases between them. Germline assignment: CDR1 SGHKS and CDR2 YYEKEE (reference sequence). The CDR3 is 15 amino acids. The CDR3, as DNA: TGTGCCAGCAGCTTTACACGGGGCTCTGGAAACACCATATATTTT. Protein sequence: CASSFTRGSGNTIYF.

J is TRBJ1-1 and V is TRBV29-1; a weak D match, TRBD1 (6 bases). The CDR3 is made up of 13 amino acids. Germline CDR1 is SQVTM and CDR2 is ANQGSEA. Trimming took 6 bases from V and 5 from J, leaving 16 bases between them. Written as DNA, the CDR3 is TGCAGCGTGCGGAATAGGACAGTTACTGAAGCTTTCTTT. Translating it yields CSVRNRTVTEAFF.

V usage is TRBV29-1 and J usage is TRBJ1-1; perhaps TRBD1 as D (6 bases). The V and J ends lost 7 bases and 5 bases respectively, with 11 bases between them. Germline V CDR1 and CDR2: SQVTM, ANQGSEA. This CDR3 is 11 amino acids long. The CDR3: CSGTQGTEAFF. In DNA, the CDR3 is TGCAGCGGCACACAGGGTACTGAAGCTTTCTTT.

V gene TRBV6-5 combines with J gene TRBJ1-1; D uncertain. The V end lost 6 bases, the J end lost 10 bases, and 12 bases lay between the germline ends. The CDR3 sequence is 11 residues long. Germline V CDR1 and CDR2: MNHEY, SVGAGI. CDR3: CASSPGNGAFF. The CDR3 nucleotides are TGTGCCAGCAGCCCGGGAAACGGAGCTTTCTTT.

This sequence joins TRBV5-1 and TRBJ2-5; tentative D call: TRBD1 (6 bases). Germline CDR1 is SGHRS and CDR2 is YFSETQ. CDR3 length: 15 residues. The V and J ends lost 0 bases and 2 bases respectively, with 11 bases between them. The CDR3 DNA follows: TGCGCCAGCAGCTTGGGAGGGGGTCCGCAAGAGACCCAGTACTTC. This gives the protein CASSLGGGPQETQYF. Full variable domain (remainder filled in from reference TRBV5-1 and TRBJ2-5): KAGVTQTPRYLIKTRGQQVTLSCSPISGHRSVSWYQQTPGQGLQFLFEYFSETQRNKGNFPGRFSGRQFSNSRSEMNVSTLELGDSALYLCASSLGGGPQETQYFGPGTRLLVL.

This chain links TRBV5-1 with TRBJ2-1, with 8 bases that match TRBD1. The trim removed 4 bases at V and 7 bases at J, leaving 7 bases unmatched. The CDR3 consists of 14 residues. The germline V gene has CDR1 SGHRS and CDR2 YFSETQ. Written as DNA, the CDR3 is TGCGCCAGCAGCCCTCAGGGGGCGAGGAATGAGCAGTTCTTC. Amino acid sequence: CASSPQGARNEQFF.

CDR3 sequence (DNA): TGTGCCAGCAGCGTTGGACAGGGTGGGGACGAGCAGTACTTC. Protein product: CASSVGQGGDEQYF. The chain has TRBV9 and TRBJ2-7; 8 bases map to TRBD1. V shed 2 bases, J shed 5 bases, and the junction held 6 bases outside the gene matches. Germline lookup yields CDR1 SGDLS and CDR2 YYNGEE. This CDR3 spans 14 amino acids.

The chain links TRBV4-2 to TRBJ1-3, with unresolved D. The CDR3 spans 12 residues. V dropped 3 bases and J dropped 6 bases, with 6 bases sitting between them. Germline values: CDR1 LGHNA, CDR2 YNFKEQ. CDR3 in amino acids: CASSQGENTIYF. The CDR3 DNA is TGTGCCAGCAGCCAGGGCGAAAACACCATATATTTT.

V and J are TRBV10-2 and TRBJ2-3; 8 bases agree with TRBD2. Per the germline V gene, CDR1 is WSHSY and CDR2 is SAAADI. Germline trimming cut 7 bases from V and 0 bases from J; bases unmatched to any gene: 6. The CDR3 length is 15 residues. The CDR3 DNA reads TGCGCCAGCAATCGACTAGCGACTAGCACAGATACGCAGTATTTT. Amino acids: CASNRLATSTDTQYF.

V usage is TRBV7-2 and J usage is TRBJ1-5; a possible D gene is TRBD1 (6 bases). The V end lost 5 bases, the J end lost 0 bases, and 11 bases lay between the germline ends. This CDR3 region has 15 residues. Germline assignment: CDR1 SGHTA and CDR2 FQGNSA. In nucleotides, the CDR3 is TGTGCCAGCAGCGGAAGACAGGATAGCAATCAGCCCCAGCATTTT. It encodes CASSGRQDSNQPQHF.

V usage is TRBV5-4 and J usage is TRBJ1-6; D possibly corresponds to TRBD1 (6 bases). V shed 1 base and J shed 9 bases, with 11 bases lying between them. Germline CDR1 reads SGHNT; CDR2 reads YYREEE (reference sequence). The CDR3 is made up of 14 amino acids. CDR3 loop: CASSLRTALSPLHF. The CDR3 DNA follows: TGTGCCAGCAGCTTGAGGACAGCCCTTTCACCCCTCCACTTT.

This clone was recorded a few times. The V and J genes are TRBV27 and TRBJ1-4; possibly TRBD1 for D (6 bases). The CDR3 loop spans 13 amino acids. V was clipped by 3 bases and J by 8 bases, with 10 bases between them. Germline CDR1 MNHEY, CDR2 SMNVEV (reference sequence). This chain's CDR3 is CASSFRGREKLFF. The CDR3 region has the DNA TGTGCCAGCAGTTTCAGGGGCCGCGAAAAACTGTTTTTT.

This clone appeared a few times. The CDR3 protein is CASRPSSNMDEQFF. The CDR3 DNA sequence: TGTGCCAGCAGACCTTCTTCGAACATGGATGAGCAGTTCTTC. The chain has TRBV27 and TRBJ2-1, with unresolved D. Trimming took 6 bases from V and 8 from J, leaving 17 bases between them. This CDR3 region has 14 residues. CDR1 MNHEY and CDR2 SMNVEV come from the germline V gene (reference sequence).

Details on this clone: The same CDR3 can be traced to other DNA sequences in this sample. V usage is TRBV9 and J usage is TRBJ2-5, with D unresolved. Germline V gene lookup returns CDR1 SGDLS and CDR2 YYNGEE. The CDR3 has 14 amino acids. V was shortened by 0 bases and J by 2 bases, with 8 bases between the two germline ends. CDR3 sequence reads: CASSVGGVQETQYF. CDR3 DNA: TGTGCCAGCAGCGTAGGAGGAGTTCAAGAGACCCAGTACTTC.

This clone was counted a few times. The chain is built from TRBV6-1 and TRBJ2-3; D is possibly TRBD2 (6 bases). Germline CDR1 is MNHNS and CDR2 is SASEGT. This CDR3 region has 15 residues. V lost 7 bases and J 2 bases, leaving 16 bases between the germline ends. In DNA, the CDR3 is TGTGCCAGCACTCGAAGGGACTTATACACAGATACGCAGTATTTT. It specifies CASTRRDLYTDTQYF.

V gene TRBV2 combines with J gene TRBJ1-6; D possibly corresponds to TRBD1 (5 bases). The CDR3 runs to 17 residues. Germline-derived CDR1 and CDR2 are SNHLY and FYNNEI. The V and J ends lost 4 bases and 10 bases respectively, with 23 bases between them. CDR3 region: CASSGGSGAMAGSPLHF. Here the CDR3 DNA reads TGTGCCAGCAGTGGGGGCTCGGGCGCGATGGCGGGGTCACCCCTCCACTTT.